The 29 T cell receptor beta chains presented below share a single source sample, sequenced in a study of control samples from healthy donors and cancer patients. Clones were sequenced by immunoSEQ multiplex PCR, and TCRdb holds only the in-frame ones, with some missing. Of 85,000 to 100,000 clones in the sample, approximately 93% were seen once. Specimen: blood. The receptors here all came from a man between 18 and 35 years old in good health.

The rearrangement links TRBV5-4 to TRBJ1-4, with a weak D call TRBD1 (5 bases). V lost 2 bases and J lost 6, with 11 bases in between. The CDR3 runs 14 residues. The germline gives CDR1 SGHNT, CDR2 YYREEE (reference sequence). CDR3 bases: TGTGCCAGCAGCTTTTGGGGGAATGATGAAAAACTGTTTTTT. It codes for CASSFWGNDEKLFF.

This sequence joins TRBV15 and TRBJ2-1; tentative D call: TRBD1 (5 bases). V was trimmed by 3 bases and J by 7 bases, leaving 7 bases between them. CDR1 is LNHNV, CDR2 YYDKDF, per germline (reference sequence). This CDR3 is built from 12 residues. CDR3 nucleotide sequence: TGTGCCACCAGCAGGACAGTTAATGAGCAGTTCTTC. It encodes CATSRTVNEQFF.

The chain recombines TRBV3-1 (or the pseudogene TRBV3-2) with TRBJ1-6; D may be TRBD1 (6 bases). The CDR3 is 19 residues long. Deletions cut 1 base from V and 6 bases from J, with 22 bases between. Germline V gene sequence: CDR1 LGHDT, CDR2 YNNKEL (reference sequence). The DNA for the CDR3 is TGTGCCAGCAGCCAAGTTACAGGACTTACCGGGGGCTCTAATTCACCCCTCCACTTT. As protein: CASSQVTGLTGGSNSPLHF.

For the CDR3, the DNA is TGTGCCAGCACTACGACTAGTAATGAGCAGTTCTTC. Translation gives CASTTTSNEQFF. V and J are TRBV6-5 and TRBJ2-1, with TRBD2 as a possible D gene (6 bases). Germline assignment: CDR1 MNHEY and CDR2 SVGAGI. The CDR3 extends over 12 amino acids. The germline V and J ends were trimmed by 7 bases and 7 bases, with 11 bases remaining between them.

This chain joins TRBV18 and TRBJ2-1; the match to TRBD1 covers 9 bases. The CDR3 is 19 amino acids. Germline loops: CDR1 KGHSH, CDR2 LQKENI. Trimming cost V 2 bases and J 9 bases; bases outside gene matches: 20. This CDR3 reads CASSPTGQGPRRGSGEQFF. Here the CDR3 DNA reads TGTGCCAGCTCACCAACGGGACAGGGCCCCCGAAGGGGTTCAGGTGAGCAGTTCTTC.

V and J are TRBV4-1 and TRBJ1-5, with 8 bases fitting TRBD1. Germline values: CDR1 MGHRA, CDR2 YSYEKL. This CDR3 contains 16 residues. V was pared by 4 bases and J by 0 bases, with 5 bases of the junction left unmatched. The CDR3 sequence is CASSLQTGVSNQPQHF. The CDR3 DNA reads TGCGCCAGCAGCCTCCAGACAGGGGTTAGCAATCAGCCCCAGCATTTT.

The V gene is TRBV6-6, the J gene TRBJ2-1; 8 positions agree with TRBD2. This CDR3 is built from 15 residues. Germline CDR1 is MNHNY and CDR2 is SVGAGI (reference sequence). J was trimmed by 6 bases and V by 4 bases; bases with no gene match: 8. The CDR3 loop is CASSFPGGAGNEQFF. CDR3 DNA sequence: TGTGCCAGCAGTTTTCCCGGGGGGGCCGGCAATGAGCAGTTCTTC.

The chain uses TRBV6-5 and TRBJ2-4; D is uncertain. V lost 8 bases, J lost 2 bases, and 10 bases lay in between. The CDR3 sequence is 13 residues long. Germline V gene data show CDR1 as MNHEY and CDR2 as SVGAGI. In nucleotides, the CDR3 is TGTGCCAGCTATGGAGCGTCCAAAAACATTCAGTACTTC. It is translated as CASYGASKNIQYF.

The rearrangement links TRBV9 to TRBJ1-1, with D hard to call. With 2 bases removed from V and 5 bases from J, the gap between germline ends came to 10 bases. CDR3 size: 13 residues. Germline V gene sequence: CDR1 SGDLS, CDR2 YYNGEE. CDR3 protein: CASSVTGGTEAFF. The CDR3 coding sequence is TGTGCCAGCAGCGTTACGGGTGGTACTGAAGCTTTCTTT.

The V and J genes are TRBV6-4 and TRBJ1-1; 8 bases agree with TRBD1. The CDR3 totals 15 residues. Germline-derived CDR1 and CDR2 are MRHNA and SNTAGT. J gave up 1 base and V 7 bases, and 8 bases lay outside the gene matches. CDR3 in amino acids: CASNQGTGGNTEAFF. In DNA, the CDR3 is TGTGCCAGCAACCAGGGGACAGGAGGGAACACTGAAGCTTTCTTT.

The chain uses TRBV11-2 and TRBJ2-5; 10 nucleotides line up with TRBD1. CDR3 size: 14 residues. V gave up 4 bases and J gave up 4 bases; unmatched junction bases: 3. The V gene's germline CDR1 is SGHAT and CDR2 FQNNGV. Here the CDR3 DNA reads TGTGCCAGCAGCTACCGGGACAGGGGAGAGACCCAGTACTTC. This translates into CASSYRDRGETQYF.

In this sample, this clone turned up once. The CDR3 protein is CASSLARFGKTYEQYF. CDR3 in DNA: TGTGCCAGCAGCTTAGCTAGATTTGGCAAGACCTACGAGCAGTACTTC. The rearrangement uses TRBV7-8 and TRBJ2-7; D call uncertain. CDR1 and CDR2 (germline): SGHVS, FQNEAQ. V was pared by 0 bases and J by 2 bases, with 14 bases between. The CDR3 is 16 amino acids.

The J gene is TRBJ2-7, the V gene TRBV23-1; D is ambiguous. TRBV23-1 is placed among ORFs of uncertain function. The CDR3 is 15 residues long. Trimming shortened V by 0 bases and J by 3 bases, and 12 bases separated the two germline ends. CDR3 sequence reads: CASSQSTRHNYEQYF. CDR3 DNA: TGCGCCAGCAGTCAATCAACAAGGCACAACTACGAGCAGTACTTC.

The chain has TRBV7-6 and TRBJ2-7; the D is unclear. From germline, CDR1 is SGHVS and CDR2 FNYEAQ. V was trimmed by 7 bases and J by 0 bases, leaving 13 bases between them. The CDR3 is 14 amino acids. This CDR3 is CASTATTSSYEQYF. CDR3 DNA sequence: TGTGCCAGCACCGCCACGACCAGCTCCTACGAGCAGTACTTC.

The chain couples TRBV27 to TRBJ1-1; D is undetermined. The V end lost 5 bases, the J end lost 0 bases, and 10 bases lay between the germline ends. There are 14 residues in the CDR3. Germline values: CDR1 MNHEY, CDR2 SMNVEV (reference sequence). The CDR3 nucleotides are TGTGCCAGCAGTCCGTGGGTTATGAACACTGAAGCTTTCTTT. Translation gives CASSPWVMNTEAFF.

The V gene is TRBV2, the J gene TRBJ2-3, with D perhaps TRBD2 (5 bases). V dropped 8 bases and J dropped 5 bases, with 8 bases sitting between them. Per the germline V gene, CDR1 is SNHLY and CDR2 is FYNNEI. The CDR3 spans 11 residues. CDR3 coding DNA: TGTGCCAGCGCGAGGGAAGATACGCAGTATTTT. Translating it yields CASAREDTQYF.

The V and J genes are TRBV14 and TRBJ2-7; 7 nucleotides agree with TRBD1. The trim removed 4 bases at V and 0 bases at J, leaving 12 bases unmatched. The CDR3 totals 17 residues. The germline V gene encodes CDR1 SGHDN and CDR2 FVKESK. The CDR3 sequence: CASSPRKQGYSSYEQYF. CDR3 nucleotides: TGTGCCAGCAGCCCCAGAAAACAGGGGTATTCCTCCTACGAGCAGTACTTC.

This clone was counted between two and nine times. The CDR3 DNA follows: TGTGCCAGCAGCTCCGGACCCGGGGCAGTTTTCTTT. Protein: CASSSGPGAVFF. The J gene is TRBJ1-1, the V gene TRBV9, with D perhaps matching TRBD1 (5 bases). V lost 4 bases to trimming and J lost 13 bases, with 17 bases between them. The CDR3 has 12 residues. Germline V gene sequence: CDR1 SGDLS, CDR2 YYNGEE.

The chain employs TRBV11-2 and TRBJ2-7; 9 bases map to TRBD1. With 4 bases clipped from V and 4 bases from J, the junction kept 8 bases outside the gene matches. CDR1 and CDR2 from the germline V gene are SGHAT and FQNNGV. CDR3 size: 15 residues. CDR3 sequence: CASSSNRGLLYEQYF. DNA of the CDR3: TGTGCCAGCAGCTCAAACAGGGGGCTCTTGTACGAGCAGTACTTC.

J is TRBJ1-1 and V is TRBV6-1, with 10 bases matching TRBD1. V lost 0 bases to trimming and J lost 5 bases; unmatched junction nucleotides: 9. CDR1 and CDR2 from the germline V gene are MNHNS and SASEGT. The CDR3 totals 17 residues. CDR3 coding DNA: TGTGCCAGCAGTGAAGCGGGACAGGGGATTATTAGGACTGAAGCTTTCTTT. Encoded protein: CASSEAGQGIIRTEAFF.

This clone has more than one count but fewer than ten. In DNA, the CDR3 is TGTGCCAGCAGCCAAACTAGCGGGGACAACACCGGGGAGCTGTTTTTT. This encodes CASSQTSGDNTGELFF. The chain joins TRBV4-2 to TRBJ2-2; the match to TRBD2 covers 10 bases. Germline trimming cut 2 bases from V and 2 bases from J; bases unmatched to any gene: 2. From germline, CDR1 is LGHNA and CDR2 YNFKEQ. This CDR3 is built from 16 residues.

To note about this clone: The sample has other DNA sequences that encode this CDR3 too. This chain joins TRBV12-3 or TRBV12-4 and TRBJ2-1; 8 bases are shared with TRBD2. This CDR3 comprises 12 residues. V lost 6 bases, J lost 6 bases, and 1 base stayed unmatched. CDR3: CASSSGGNEQFF. CDR3 nucleotides: TGTGCCAGCAGCAGCGGGGGCAATGAGCAGTTCTTC.

V and J are TRBV19 and TRBJ1-1; D is possibly TRBD1 (5 bases). This CDR3 comprises 14 residues. Germline loops: CDR1 LNHDA, CDR2 SQIVND (reference sequence). The ends were cut back, 6 bases at V and 4 bases at J, with 15 bases in the middle. The CDR3 sequence: CASSPPRAATEAFF. DNA of the CDR3: TGTGCCAGTAGCCCACCCAGGGCTGCCACTGAAGCTTTCTTT.

This chain joins TRBV2 and TRBJ1-5; D is perhaps TRBD1 (5 bases). V shed 3 bases and J shed 1 base, with 10 bases lying between them. Germline CDR1 reads SNHLY; CDR2 reads FYNNEI. This CDR3 is 15 amino acids long. For the CDR3, the DNA is TGTGCCAGCAGTGAGATAGACAGCAGCAATCAGCCCCAGCATTTT. It translates to CASSEIDSSNQPQHF.

This chain connects TRBV4-1 to TRBJ2-1; TRBD2 agrees at 12 bases. Trimming took 2 bases from V and 0 from J; bases not matched to a gene: 8. Germline lookup yields CDR1 MGHRA and CDR2 YSYEKL. This CDR3 region has 19 residues. This CDR3 reads CASSQLPGLAGYSYNEQFF. The CDR3 bases are TGCGCCAGCAGCCAACTACCGGGACTAGCGGGTTACTCCTACAATGAGCAGTTCTTC.

The chain combines TRBV13 with TRBJ2-3; possible D gene TRBD2, 6 bases. The V end was cut by 5 bases, the J end by 2 bases, with 11 bases between. CDR3 size: 14 residues. Germline V gene data show CDR1 as PRHDT and CDR2 as FYEKMQ (reference sequence). The CDR3 coding sequence is TGTGCCAGCAGCCCTAGACTAGACACAGATACGCAGTATTTT. It codes for CASSPRLDTDTQYF. The full variable domain, rest sourced from reference TRBV13 and TRBJ2-3, is AAGVIQSPRHLIKEKRETATLKCYPIPRHDTVYWYQQGPGQDPQFLISFYEKMQSDKGSIPDRFSAQQFSDYHSELNMSSLELGDSALYFCASSPRLDTDTQYFGPGTRLTVL.

This chain connects TRBV6-2 or TRBV6-3 to TRBJ1-1; no firm D call. Trimming cost V 2 bases and J 2 bases, with 12 bases left between them. Germline-derived CDR1 and CDR2 are MNHEY and SVGEGT. CDR3 size: 15 residues. CDR3 residues: CASSYNAAGNTEAFF. CDR3 nucleotides: TGTGCCAGCAGTTACAACGCAGCTGGAAACACTGAAGCTTTCTTT.

The rearrangement joins TRBV29-1 to TRBJ2-3; D is perhaps TRBD1 or TRBD2 (5 bases each). Germline V lookup: CDR1 SQVTM, CDR2 ANQGSEA. The V end lost 0 bases, the J end lost 0 bases, and 19 bases lay between the germline ends. The CDR3 sequence is 18 residues long. DNA of the CDR3: TGCAGCGTTGAAGATGGGACCCCCCTTGAGGGTAGCACAGATACGCAGTATTTT. It encodes CSVEDGTPLEGSTDTQYF.

The chain couples TRBV19 to TRBJ2-1; the match to TRBD2 covers 12 bases. This CDR3 has 15 residues. V shed 2 bases, J shed 8 bases, and the junction held 4 bases outside the gene matches. The germline V gene has CDR1 LNHDA and CDR2 SQIVND (reference sequence). DNA of the CDR3: TGTGCCAGTAGTATAAGACTAGCGGGAGTTCATGAGCAGTTCTTC. Amino acid sequence: CASSIRLAGVHEQFF.